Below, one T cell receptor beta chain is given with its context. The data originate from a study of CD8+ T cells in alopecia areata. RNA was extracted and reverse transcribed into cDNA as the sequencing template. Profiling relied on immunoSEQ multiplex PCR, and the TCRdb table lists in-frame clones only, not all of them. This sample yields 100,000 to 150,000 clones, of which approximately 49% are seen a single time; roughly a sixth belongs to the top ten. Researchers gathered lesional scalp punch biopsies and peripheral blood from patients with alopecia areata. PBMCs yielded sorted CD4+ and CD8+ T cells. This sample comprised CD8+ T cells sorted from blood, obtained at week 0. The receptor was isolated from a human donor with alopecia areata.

As DNA, the CDR3 is TGCAGCGTTGAAGAGTCCCCTCCGGGGGCTTACAATGAGCAGTTCTTC. It is translated as CSVEESPPGAYNEQFF. This rearrangement joins TRBV29-1 to TRBJ2-1; D may match TRBD1 or TRBD2 (6 bases each). The germline V gene has CDR1 SQVTM and CDR2 ANQGSEA. V lost 0 bases and J lost 4, with 16 bases in between. The CDR3 contains 16 residues.